The clone carrying this TCR beta chain turned up a few times. Its target is unknown. The junction had 8 bases not matched to a gene; V was cut back by 11 bases and J by 3 bases. Germline assignment: CDR1 SNHLY and CDR2 FYNNEI. This CDR3 is built from 14 residues. Expressed TCRB transcripts got sequenced, as all isolated RNA was reverse transcribed. The table came from immunoSEQ multiplex PCR; TCRdb's copy has only in-frame clones and leaves some out. The repertoire has nearly 700,000 clones, around an eighth of them found once; the top ten carry less than 0.025%. This sample was included in a study of beta chain features in type 1 diabetes. Overall study findings and caveats: For cells with high TCR expression, cDNA sequencing could yield over-representation. Type 1 diabetes patients had fewer VDJ junction insertions and more deletions. Researchers report that Type 1 diabetes patients had moderately but significantly shorter TCRB CDR3s across all four CD4+ subsets.

Via CD45RO/CCR7/CD25/CD127/CD95/CD27, cells of the CD4+ naive, central memory, regulatory and stem cell-like memory subsets were sorted. Over 95% purity was reached by all sorted populations. The specimen was naive CD4+ T cells from blood. The chain is built from TRBV2 and TRBJ2-2, with TRBD2 matching 8 bases. The receptor's source is a man aged 18 to 29 with type 1 diabetes. The CDR3 nucleotides read TGTGCCTCGCGCGGGGGGCGTGACACCGGGGAGCTGTTTTTT. Encoded protein: CASRGGRDTGELFF.